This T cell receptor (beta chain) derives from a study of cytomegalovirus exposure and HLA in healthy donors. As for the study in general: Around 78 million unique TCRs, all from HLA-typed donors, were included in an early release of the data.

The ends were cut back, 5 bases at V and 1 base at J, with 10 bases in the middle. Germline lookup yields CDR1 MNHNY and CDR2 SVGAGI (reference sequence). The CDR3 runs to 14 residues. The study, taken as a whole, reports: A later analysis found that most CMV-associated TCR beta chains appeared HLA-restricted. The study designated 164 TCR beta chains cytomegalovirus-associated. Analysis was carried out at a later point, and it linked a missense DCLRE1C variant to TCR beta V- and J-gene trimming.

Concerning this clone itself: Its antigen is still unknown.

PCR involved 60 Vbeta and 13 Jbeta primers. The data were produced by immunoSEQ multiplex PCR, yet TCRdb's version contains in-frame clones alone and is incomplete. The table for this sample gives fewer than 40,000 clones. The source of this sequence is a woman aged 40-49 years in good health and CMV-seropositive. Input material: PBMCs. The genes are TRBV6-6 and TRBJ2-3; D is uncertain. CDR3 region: CASSPTSGTDTQYF. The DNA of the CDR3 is TGTGCCAGCAGTCCTACCTCGGGCACAGATACGCAGTATTTT.